Listed below are T cell receptor beta chains from one sample, sequenced in a study of blood T cells in healthy people across ages. TCRdb re-derived calls from the 5' RACE reads in MiXCR, one entry per CDR3 protein. The sample has 1.5 million to 2 million distinct CDR3 sequences, about 30% seen once. Specimen: blood. The receptors were gathered from a woman aged 25 to 45 in good health. Both conserved end residues are part of each CDR3. The D gene is left open where the match is weak. Not all rows give a size; the values are once, few, many and, for expanded clones, a class.

clone_size	d_call	v_call	j_call	cdr3_nt	cdr3_aa
few	NA	TRBV20-1	TRBJ2-3	TGCAGTGCTAGAGATGTGGGGCCAGATACGCAGTATTTT	CSARDVGPDTQYF
NA	TRBD2	TRBV2	TRBJ2-4	TGTGCCAGCAGAGGGACTAGCGGTCCAGCCAAAAACATTCAGTACTTC	CASRGTSGPAKNIQYF
many	NA	TRBV6-6	TRBJ2-3	TGTGCCAGCAGTTACGGTCAGGCGGGCACAGATACGCAGTATTTT	CASSYGQAGTDTQYF
NA	TRBD1	TRBV6-5	TRBJ2-3	TGTGCCAGCGGGACAGGGGACGATACGCAGTATTTT	CASGTGDDTQYF
NA	NA	TRBV14	TRBJ2-1	TGTGCCAGCAGCCAAGATAGGCCGTGGGGTGAGCAGTTCTTC	CASSQDRPWGEQFF
NA	NA	TRBV3-1	TRBJ2-4	TGTGCCAGCAGCCAAGGAGGAAACATTCAGTACTTC	CASSQGGNIQYF
NA	NA	TRBV10-2	TRBJ2-7	TGCGCCAGCAGTCAGGCAGAGACCGCCTACGAGCAGTACTTC	CASSQAETAYEQYF
many	TRBD1	TRBV12-3/TRBV12-4	TRBJ2-1	TGTGCCAGCAGGTCGAACAGGGGAACATACAATGAGCAGTTCTTC	CASRSNRGTYNEQFF
NA	TRBD2	TRBV20-1	TRBJ2-5	TGCAGTGCTAGAGATCCGAGACTAGCGGGGGAGAACCAAGAGACCCAGTACTTC	CSARDPRLAGENQETQYF
NA	NA	TRBV6-5	TRBJ2-2	TGTGCCAGCATGGCCGCGAACACCGGGGAGCTGTTTTTT	CASMAANTGELFF
NA	NA	TRBV2	TRBJ2-2	TGTGCCAGCAGTCAAGAGGTAGCCAACACCGGGGAGCTGTTTTTT	CASSQEVANTGELFF
NA	NA	TRBV7-2	TRBJ1-1	TGTGCCAGCAGCTTACCCCTGGGGGACACTGAAGCTTTCTTT	CASSLPLGDTEAFF
NA	NA	TRBV7-7	TRBJ2-2	TGTGCCAGCAGCCACCATAGCGTGGCGAACACCGGGGAGCTGTTTTTT	CASSHHSVANTGELFF
few	NA	TRBV10-3	TRBJ1-2	TGTGCCATCAGCGACAGTGAGGATGACTATGGCTACACCTTC	CAISDSEDDYGYTF
NA	NA	TRBV5-8	TRBJ2-1	TGTGCCAGCAGCTTGGGGGTAGCAGGAGTCTCCTACAATGAGCAGTTCTTC	CASSLGVAGVSYNEQFF
many	NA	TRBV20-1	TRBJ1-5	TGCAGTGCTCGAAAGGACCGAAGCCCCCAGCATTTT	CSARKDRSPQHF
NA	TRBD2	TRBV7-2	TRBJ2-1	TGTGCCAGCAGCTTAGGCCCAGCGGGAGGGTACAATGAGCAGTTCTTC	CASSLGPAGGYNEQFF
NA	NA	TRBV4-3	TRBJ2-7	TGCACCAGCAGCCAAGATCCTAGAGGGACGGCGAAGTACTTC	CTSSQDPRGTAKYF
few	TRBD2	TRBV7-6	TRBJ2-1	TGTGCCAGCAGCTGGAGGACTAGCGGGAGCTATGAGCAGTTCTTC	CASSWRTSGSYEQFF
few	TRBD1	TRBV5-6	TRBJ2-1	TGTGCCAGCAGCTTTGAAGGGGGCCCCTACAATGAGCAGTTCTTC	CASSFEGGPYNEQFF
NA	TRBD1	TRBV7-9	TRBJ2-7	TGTGCCAGCAGCTCCGAGCCCCAGGGGGCGTTCTACGAGCAGTACTTC	CASSSEPQGAFYEQYF
NA	NA	TRBV20-1	TRBJ2-3	TGCAGTGCAAGGAGGCGGGGCCCAGATACGCAGTATTTT	CSARRRGPDTQYF
NA	TRBD2	TRBV11-2	TRBJ2-1	TGTGCCAGCAGCTTAATTAGCGGGAGTGACAGCTCCTACAATGAGCAGTTCTTC	CASSLISGSDSSYNEQFF
NA	NA	TRBV29-1	TRBJ1-1	TGCAGCGTCAATACAGCAAACACTGAAGCTTTCTTT	CSVNTANTEAFF
NA	NA	TRBV12-3/TRBV12-4	TRBJ2-1	TGTGCCAGCAGTACAGAGGACGGGGTTCAGTTCTTC	CASSTEDGVQFF
few	NA	TRBV7-3	TRBJ1-1	TGTGCCAGCAGCCTAACAGGGAACGATGGTCGGGCTTTCTTT	CASSLTGNDGRAFF
few	TRBD2	TRBV7-2	TRBJ2-3	TGTGCCAGCAGCACCCAGGCGGGAGGGCCAAGAGATACGCAGTATTTT	CASSTQAGGPRDTQYF
NA	TRBD1	TRBV20-1	TRBJ2-1	TGCAGTGCTCCTAGGCCCCGACAGGGGGACAATGAGCAGTTCTTC	CSAPRPRQGDNEQFF
NA	NA	TRBV5-1	TRBJ2-5	TGCGCCAGCAGCTTGGAAGGGAATAAAGAGACCCAGTACTTC	CASSLEGNKETQYF
many	NA	TRBV10-1	TRBJ2-7	TGCGCCAGCAGTGCCGGGGGGCGCGAGCAGTACTTC	CASSAGGREQYF
few	NA	TRBV14	TRBJ2-4	TGTGCCAGCAGCCAAGTTTCCAAACAGCAGTACTTC	CASSQVSKQQYF
few	TRBD2	TRBV5-4	TRBJ2-7	TGTGCCAGCAGCCGTAGCGGGGCAGCCTACGAGCAGTACTTC	CASSRSGAAYEQYF
NA	NA	TRBV4-1	TRBJ1-1	TGCGCCAGCAGCCCACGGCCAAGGAGAACTGAAGCTTTCTTT	CASSPRPRRTEAFF
NA	NA	TRBV10-3	TRBJ2-5	TGTGCCATCAGTGAGTCGCCCTCGGAGACCCAGTACTTC	CAISESPSETQYF
few	NA	TRBV7-2	TRBJ2-4	TGTGCCAGCAGCCCCCCTTCGGACATTCAGTACTTC	CASSPPSDIQYF
many	NA	TRBV7-2	TRBJ2-5	TGTGCCAGCAGCCCGGGACTGATAAGAGGGCCCAGCCAAGAGACCCAGTACTTC	CASSPGLIRGPSQETQYF
many	NA	TRBV25-1	TRBJ2-7	TGTGCCAGCAGTCGGGCAAGGGGTTTCTACGAGCAGTACTTC	CASSRARGFYEQYF
NA	TRBD2	TRBV5-1	TRBJ2-7	TGCGCCAGCAGCTTGAGTAGGGAGCGGGGAAACTTCTACGAGCAGTACTTC	CASSLSRERGNFYEQYF
NA	TRBD1	TRBV19	TRBJ1-1	TGTGCCAGTAGTGACAGGGGGGAGACTGAAGCTTTCTTT	CASSDRGETEAFF
few	TRBD1	TRBV3-1	TRBJ2-7	TGTGCCAGCAGCCAAGTAACAGGGGACCCATGCTGTCCGTACTTC	CASSQVTGDPCCPYF
NA	TRBD1	TRBV5-1	TRBJ2-7	TGCGCCAGCAGCTTAAACAGGGGGGTCAACGAGCAGTACTTC	CASSLNRGVNEQYF
NA	NA	TRBV5-5	TRBJ2-7	TGTGCCAGCAGCGCCGGGACTCTAGTCTACGAGCAGTACTTC	CASSAGTLVYEQYF
NA	NA	TRBV9	TRBJ2-1	TGTGCCAGCAGCGATGACTTGTCCCCTGAGCAGTTCTTC	CASSDDLSPEQFF
many	TRBD1	TRBV28	TRBJ2-4	TGTGCCAGCAGTCCTGCCGACAGGGGTCGAAGCCTATCCAAAAACATTCAGTACTTC	CASSPADRGRSLSKNIQYF
few	NA	TRBV7-2	TRBJ2-3	TGTGCCAGCAGCTTATCTAGGAGAGATACGCAGTATTTT	CASSLSRRDTQYF
NA	NA	TRBV27	TRBJ1-5	TGTGCCAGCTCCCTATCGGGAGGGCGGGGGCAGCCCCAGCATTTT	CASSLSGGRGQPQHF
NA	TRBD1	TRBV20-1	TRBJ2-4	TGCAGTGCTAGTCTAGGGACAGAAAACATTCAGTACTTC	CSASLGTENIQYF
NA	NA	TRBV13	TRBJ1-1	TGTGCCAGCAGCTCAACCCAAGAGACCACTGAAGCTTTCTTT	CASSSTQETTEAFF
few	NA	TRBV18	TRBJ2-1	TGTGCCAGCTCACAGTCGGGTCTTCCTGAGCAGTTCTTC	CASSQSGLPEQFF
few	TRBD1	TRBV6-5	TRBJ1-2	TGTGCCAGCAGTACCGGGACAGGGAGAGGCTATGGCTACACCTTC	CASSTGTGRGYGYTF